This passage covers 23 T cell receptor beta chains from one sample sequenced in a study of CXCR3-negative and CXCR3-positive naive CD8 T cells. The TRB cDNA libraries were prepared by 5' RACE with UMI labels. With the 5' RACE reads reprocessed, TCRdb shows one record per CDR3 protein and no DNA. The listing records approximately 37,000 distinct CDR3 sequences. The source material was memory CD8+ T cells from blood. These receptors came from a human donor in good health. Some clones in this sample may be carry-over from other donors' samples.

CDR3: CASSPSRSRGGVRSYEQYF. The V call is TRBV7-2, the J call TRBJ2-7; TCRdb calls TRBD2, which cannot be checked without DNA. CDR3 length: 19 residues. CDR1 is SGHTA and CDR2 is FQGNSA in the germline V gene.

The rearrangement joins TRBV27 to TRBJ1-6. Germline-derived CDR1 and CDR2 are MNHEY and SMNVEV (reference sequence). The CDR3 extends over 13 amino acids. The CDR3 reads CASSIQHNSPLHF.

The rearrangement uses TRBV7-8 and TRBJ2-3; as DNA is missing, the TRBD2 call by TCRdb cannot be tested. The germline V gene has CDR1 SGHVS and CDR2 FQNEAQ. CDR3 length equals 17 residues. Here the CDR3 reads CASSLMGLAGATDTQYF. Supplemented by reference TRBV7-8 and TRBJ2-3, the full variable domain reads GAGVSQSPRYKVAKRGQDVALRCDPISGHVSLFWYQQALGQGPEFLTYFQNEAQLDKSGLPSDRFFAERPEGSVSTLKIQRTQQEDSAVYLCASSLMGLAGATDTQYFGPGTRLTVL.

The chain recombines TRBV5-1 with TRBJ2-7; the TCRdb call, TRBD2, lacks DNA for checking. The germline V gene has CDR1 SGHRS and CDR2 YFSETQ. The CDR3 extends over 17 amino acids. The CDR3 sequence: CASSLEGPAGGLYEQYF.

The chain joins TRBV6-2 or TRBV6-3 to TRBJ2-1; TCRdb designates TRBD2, a call that cannot be tested without DNA. The length of the CDR3 is 14 residues. CDR1 and CDR2 (germline): MNHEY, SVGEGT. CDR3 sequence: CASRPSVSYNEQFF.

This clonotype registers medium-sized by frequency. The chain uses TRBV7-3 and TRBJ2-7; the TCRdb D gene call, TRBD2, has no DNA to confirm it. CDR3 length: 15 amino acids. The germline gives CDR1 SGHTA, CDR2 FQGTGA. The CDR3 loop is CASSPRLAGLFEQYF.

J is TRBJ2-1 and V is TRBV7-9; there is no DNA to check the TCRdb D call of TRBD1. The germline V gene has CDR1 SEHNR and CDR2 FQNEAQ (reference sequence). The CDR3 extends over 15 amino acids. CDR3 sequence: CASSATGGPYNEQFF.

Measured by frequency, this clonotype is medium-sized. The V and J genes are TRBV24-1 and TRBJ2-1; TCRdb selects TRBD2, and the lack of DNA leaves this call unchecked. The CDR3 contains 15 residues. Germline assignment: CDR1 KGHDR and CDR2 SFDVKD. CDR3: CATSDLEGEANEQFF.

V and J are TRBV12-3 or TRBV12-4 and TRBJ2-4; TCRdb's assignment of TRBD1 cannot be checked, as there is no DNA. The CDR3 runs to 13 residues. The chain's CDR3 is CASGGGPDTSSYF.

This rearrangement joins TRBV6-5 to TRBJ2-5; TCRdb's D call of TRBD1 is untestable without DNA. The V gene's germline CDR1 is MNHEY and CDR2 SVGAGI. This CDR3 has 16 residues. CDR3 loop: CASSYHGQGASETQYF.

The chain is built from TRBV3-1 and TRBJ1-1; TCRdb's assignment of TRBD1 cannot be checked, as there is no DNA. Germline V gene sequence: CDR1 LGHDT, CDR2 YNNKEL (reference sequence). The CDR3 loop spans 14 amino acids. The CDR3 is CASSLGTGLTEAFF.

The genes are TRBV12-3 or TRBV12-4 and TRBJ2-7. This CDR3 is 12 amino acids long. This CDR3 reads CASSFVGYEQYF.

The chain uses TRBV29-1 and TRBJ2-5; the TCRdb D gene call, TRBD2, has no DNA to confirm it. Germline CDR1 SQVTM, CDR2 ANQGSEA. This CDR3 is 12 amino acids long. CDR3 loop: CSAREGAETQYF.

The chain recombines TRBV11-3 with TRBJ1-1; there is no DNA to check the TCRdb D call of TRBD1. The CDR3 extends over 15 amino acids. Per germline, CDR1 SGHNT and CDR2 YENEEA. CDR3 sequence reads: CASSRGRGMNTEAFF.

The V call is TRBV28, the J call TRBJ2-5; TCRdb picks TRBD1, but there is no DNA to check that call. This CDR3 is built from 15 residues. Germline CDR1 MDHEN, CDR2 SYDVKM. CDR3 residues: CARIGTPEYQETQYF.

The chain carries TRBV5-8 and TRBJ2-1; TCRdb outputs TRBD2, but without DNA this stays unchecked. This CDR3 spans 17 amino acids. The germline V gene encodes CDR1 SGHTS and CDR2 YDEGEE. CDR3: CASSTLAGGPPPGEQFF.

The V call is TRBV7-6, the J call TRBJ2-7; TCRdb picks TRBD1, but there is no DNA to check that call. The CDR3 length is 14 residues. Germline CDR1 and CDR2: SGHVS and FNYEAQ. This CDR3 is CASSIHDGGYEQYF.

The rearrangement joins TRBV30 to TRBJ1-1; TCRdb indicates TRBD1, and absent DNA this call remains unverified. This CDR3 contains 11 residues. Germline CDR1 GTSNPN, CDR2 SVGIG (reference sequence). CDR3 region: CAWKDRGRPFF.

This sequence joins TRBV29-1 and TRBJ1-5. The length of the CDR3 is 14 residues. CDR1 SQVTM and CDR2 ANQGSEA come from the germline V gene. The CDR3 is CSVGSSYSNQPQHF.

CDR3: CASSSLRDGEISNYGYTF. V gene TRBV11-2 combines with J gene TRBJ1-2; TCRdb designates TRBD1, a call that cannot be tested without DNA. The CDR3 totals 18 residues. Per germline, CDR1 SGHAT and CDR2 FQNNGV.

The CDR3 reads CSVGSGLAREQFF. The chain uses TRBV29-1 and TRBJ2-1; the D gene TCRdb calls, TRBD2, cannot be checked with no DNA. CDR3 length: 13 residues. The germline gives CDR1 SQVTM, CDR2 ANQGSEA.

The chain has TRBV12-2 and TRBJ1-2. TRBV12-2 has pseudogene status. CDR3 length equals 12 residues. CDR3 in amino acids: CASTSSDNGYTF.

The chain carries TRBV12-3 or TRBV12-4 and TRBJ2-7; TCRdb indicates TRBD1, and absent DNA this call remains unverified. CDR3 size: 19 residues. The CDR3 reads CASSPGKTPGQSKSYEQYF.